A selection of T cell receptor beta chains follows, all from one sample in a study of beta chain features in type 1 diabetes. Sequencing was performed with immunoSEQ multiplex PCR; in TCRdb, only in-frame clones are kept and a portion is missing. The sample holds 900,000 or so clones, about a sixth seen once. Sequenced: naive CD4+ T cells from blood. Receptor source: a young woman in good health. CDR3s include the opening cysteine and the closing phenylalanine or tryptophan.

v_gene,j_gene,CDR3aa
TRBV7-9,TRBJ1-1,CASSRPNRASNKNTEAFF
TRBV10-2,TRBJ2-5,CASTQGWGYF
TRBV5-5,TRBJ2-5,CASSSPGQIGTQYF
TRBV10-3,TRBJ2-7,CAIRDRVYEQYF
TRBV28,TRBJ1-2,CASTPGGNRYGYTF
TRBV19,TRBJ2-1,CASSMSRVEQFF
TRBV7-9,TRBJ2-7,CASSWLAGEGNEQYF
TRBV18,TRBJ2-2,CASSPWLANTGELFF
TRBV7-9,TRBJ1-1,CASSLSGDTEAFF
TRBV7-9,TRBJ2-1,CASSSPRNQGYSYNEQFF
TRBV27,TRBJ2-2,CASSLRTPAGGELFF
TRBV20-1,TRBJ2-7,CSASSYEQYF
TRBV7-9,TRBJ2-6,CASSFNRESSGANVLTF
TRBV7-9,TRBJ2-5,CASSLHVGLETQYF
TRBV7-6,TRBJ2-1,CASSLENEQFF
TRBV2,TRBJ2-5,CASSDRGFTQYF
TRBV27,TRBJ1-2,CASSLRGPGQGTITYGYTF
TRBV5-6,TRBJ2-1,CASSLGRAFYNEQFF
TRBV6-5,TRBJ2-7,CASRKEGVSYEQYF
TRBV4-2,TRBJ2-7,CASSHPPERSHRDEQYF
TRBV7-9,TRBJ2-5,CASSFSASLETQYF
TRBV6-6,TRBJ2-6,CARMGGGANVLTF
TRBV9,TRBJ2-3,CASSHWSTDTQYF
TRBV4-3,TRBJ2-1,CASSPLGLAGNEQFF
TRBV2,TRBJ2-7,CASSAGTLGRYEQYF
TRBV6-6,TRBJ2-7,CASSNSYEQYF
TRBV7-3,TRBJ2-3,CASSFGLGADTQYF
TRBV9,TRBJ2-1,CASSVEPGTSDKTSSYNEQFF
TRBV5-6,TRBJ1-2,CASSLHRGRKDGYTF
TRBV29-1,TRBJ2-3,CSVEKGQGLDTQYF
TRBV10-2,TRBJ2-1,CASRSGLAANEQFF
TRBV5-6,TRBJ2-5,CASSARVPYQETQYF
TRBV18,TRBJ1-2,CASSPLRGHYGYTF
TRBV7-2,TRBJ2-7,CASSSRLPPYEQYF
TRBV28,TRBJ2-4,CASSFRVAKNIQYF
TRBV6-5,TRBJ2-6,CASSSVHSGANVLTF
TRBV5-1,TRBJ2-7,CASSLEAAGTRTYEQYF
TRBV2,TRBJ2-4,CASSVRPLAKNIQYF
TRBV27,TRBJ1-2,CASSALGTAIPYGYTF
TRBV19,TRBJ2-4,CASSIGRTENIQYF
TRBV6-5,TRBJ1-5,CASSLGDRGLRPQHF
TRBV5-4,TRBJ1-2,CASRPNYATGGYTF
TRBV2,TRBJ2-7,CASSAGRAYEQYF
TRBV18,TRBJ2-1,CASSPYSYNEQFF
TRBV4-3,TRBJ1-2,CASSQRLGDGYTF
TRBV9,TRBJ2-2,CASSGRRDSVGTGELFF
TRBV28,TRBJ2-7,CASSWDPLYEQYF
TRBV19,TRBJ2-3,CASGTSGGIDTQYF
TRBV5-1,TRBJ2-6,CASTPTVTSGSSGGANVLTF